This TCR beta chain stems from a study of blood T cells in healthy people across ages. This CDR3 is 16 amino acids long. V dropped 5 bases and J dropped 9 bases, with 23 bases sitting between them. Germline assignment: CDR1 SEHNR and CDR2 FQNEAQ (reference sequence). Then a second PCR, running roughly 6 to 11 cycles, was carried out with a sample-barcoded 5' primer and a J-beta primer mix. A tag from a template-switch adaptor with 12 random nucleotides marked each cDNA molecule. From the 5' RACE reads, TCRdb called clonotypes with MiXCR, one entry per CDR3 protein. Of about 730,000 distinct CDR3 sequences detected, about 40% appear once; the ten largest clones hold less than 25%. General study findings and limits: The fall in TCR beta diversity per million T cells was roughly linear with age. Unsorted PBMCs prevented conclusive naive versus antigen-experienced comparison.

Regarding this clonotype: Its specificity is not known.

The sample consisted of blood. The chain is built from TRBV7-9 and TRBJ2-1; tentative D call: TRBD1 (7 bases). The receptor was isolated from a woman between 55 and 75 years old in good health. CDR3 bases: TGTGCCAGCAGCCCCCCCCGGGGGACAGAGGGTCGTGAGCAGTTCTTC. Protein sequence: CASSPPRGTEGREQFF.